This TCR beta chain emerged from a study of blood T cell repertoires in COVID-19 (dated by TCRdb to 2020 to 2022). Study-level background: Samples from collaborators originated in the United States, Italy and Spain and spanned both the acute and convalescent phases of COVID-19. The samples were drawn from the first 160 participants of the ongoing ImmuneRACE study and from about 1,200 subjects provided by 6 global collaborators. Where HLA class I and class II types were available, the types were taken from metadata supplied by the sample provider, not from assay-based typing. The material from the prospective study consisted of cDNA or gDNA derived from T cells, B-cell-depleted T cells, or PBMCs. Sample metadata almost always included a de-identified subject ID, COVID-19 status, age in years and sex. Deeply sampled blood TCRbeta repertoires from subjects exposed to, actively infected with, or recovered from COVID-19 were included in the dataset. The repertoires were released in a freely available public database meant as a resource for research on the immune response to SARS-CoV-2.

Remarks on this clone: No antigen is known for it. There are no base qualities to consult, and no much larger clone falls within one base.

Taken from the germline V gene (reference sequence), the CDR1 and CDR2 loops are LGHDT and YNNKEL. V has 0 bases trimmed and J has 6 bases trimmed; junction bases matching no gene number 7. From the cysteine up to the phenylalanine, the CDR3 has a length of 16 residues. Only the CDR3 portion is preserved as DNA: 48 bases, with reading frame beginning at the first base. Whole blood was collected in K2EDTA tubes by collaborating institutions according to the institutions' own protocols. For TCRbeta analysis, collaborators shipped samples as frozen whole blood, isolated PBMCs, or DNA extracted from either of those sample types. TCRbeta CDR3 regions were amplified from genomic DNA by means of the immunoSEQ Assay, a bias-controlled multiplex PCR. As for the original processing: The number of nucleated cells in each sample was estimated by amplification of reference gene primers within the assay. To quantify the absolute abundance of each unique TCRbeta CDR3 rearrangement, sequence reads were collapsed and filtered. For each sample, productive Simpson clonality was calculated as the square root of Simpson's diversity index across productive rearrangements. Imported from immuneACCESS, the table was reduced by TCRdb to in-frame sequences with V and J called. These copies leave out some clones; in studies compared against another copy, an unresolved V gene accounts for under half, and the cause of the remainder is not known. V, J and clone size reflect that table, while D and trimming were determined from the DNA. The sample table lists around 50,000 clones, 70% to 90% of them with a count of one. The ten largest clones represent 4% to 5.5% of the sample.

General study outcomes and caveats: The amount of clinical and demographic metadata varied by source and participant and was provided uncurated.

The chain joins TRBV3-1 (or the pseudogene TRBV3-2) to TRBJ2-3, and TRBD2 matches 9 of the central bases. The material sequenced was peripheral blood. This TCR was recovered from a man in his forties with active COVID-19. The CDR3 amino acid sequence is: CASSQDYSGRGDTQYF. The nucleotide sequence is TGTGCCAGCAGCCAAGATTATAGCGGGAGAGGGGATACGCAGTATTTT.